This T cell receptor (beta chain) was sequenced during a study of long-term antiretroviral therapy in people with HIV. Clinicians in the United States treated all participants with HIV. Study-wide findings and caveats: Versus controls, repertoires in people with HIV had narrower CDR3 length ranges. Dating from about 2004 to 2017, the blood was possibly obtained under older ART regimens.

The CDR3 covers 16 residues. After removal of 7 bases from V and 3 bases from J, the junction contained 9 bases not matched to a gene. Germline V CDR1 and CDR2: LNHDA, SQIVND (reference sequence). Of note for this clone: The antigen remains undetermined.

Investigators performed immunoSEQ version v3.0 at survey level. Per-sample TRB depth target: about 35,000-55,000 T-cell genomes. Generated by immunoSEQ multiplex PCR, the TCRdb table keeps only in-frame clones and is missing some. The sample has about 30,000 clones; 65% to 85% are singletons. This clonotype was sampled from a man in his forties with HIV. This specimen was unsorted PBMCs, taken 3 years after starting antiretroviral therapy. The chain has TRBV19 and TRBJ2-2; 9 nucleotides line up with TRBD1. The CDR3 coding sequence is TGTGCCAGTACCATGGGGGGGACAGGGTACACCGGGGAGCTGTTTTTT. Encoded protein: CASTMGGTGYTGELFF.